This T cell receptor (beta chain) was retrieved from a study of T cells after yellow fever vaccination. Per germline, CDR1 DFQATT and CDR2 SNEGSKA (reference sequence). This CDR3 comprises 16 residues. V shed 3 bases, J shed 1 base, and the junction held 8 bases outside the gene matches. The authors made TCR cDNA by 5'RACE template switching, adding a universal primer site and UMIs. TCRdb recomputed calls from the 5' RACE reads with MiXCR, one row per CDR3 protein. The table shows about 340,000 distinct CDR3 sequences, with about an eighth occurring only once. Comment on this clonotype: What it binds is unknown.

Notes on the study in general: The study found a weaker secondary response that peaked faster, day 5 versus 15. Abundant contaminating clonotypes from the bulk population could appear in FACS-sorted repertoires. At around 96% for CD4 and just over 85% for CD8, most primary-vaccination clones showed up again after the booster.

This specimen consisted of CD4+ T cells sorted from PBMCs, obtained 15 days after the yellow fever booster vaccination. The receptor comes from a man between 18 and 35 years old who received the YFV17D yellow fever vaccine. This chain links TRBV20-1 with TRBJ2-4; 8 positions agree with TRBD2. CDR3: CSARALTSEAKNIQYF. In DNA form, the CDR3 reads TGCAGTGCTAGGGCCTTGACTAGCGAGGCCAAAAACATTCAGTACTTC.